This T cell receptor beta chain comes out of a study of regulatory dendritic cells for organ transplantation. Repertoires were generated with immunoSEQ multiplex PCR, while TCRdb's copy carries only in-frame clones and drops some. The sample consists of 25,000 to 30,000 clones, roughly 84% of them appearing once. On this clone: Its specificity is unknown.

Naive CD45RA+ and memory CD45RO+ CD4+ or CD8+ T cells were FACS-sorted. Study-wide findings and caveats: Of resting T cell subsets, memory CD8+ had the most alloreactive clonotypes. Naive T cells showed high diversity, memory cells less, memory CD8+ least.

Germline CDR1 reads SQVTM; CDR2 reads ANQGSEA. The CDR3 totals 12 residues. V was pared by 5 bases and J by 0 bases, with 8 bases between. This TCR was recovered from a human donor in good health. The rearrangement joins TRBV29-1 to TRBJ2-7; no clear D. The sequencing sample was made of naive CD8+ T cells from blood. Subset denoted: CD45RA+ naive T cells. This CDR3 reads CSVYEDSYEQYF. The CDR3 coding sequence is TGCAGCGTTTATGAGGACTCCTACGAGCAGTACTTC.